This T cell receptor (beta chain) stems from a study of shared clonotypes between healthy human individuals. About this clone itself: No antigen is known for it.

The repertoire was sequenced with immunoSEQ multiplex PCR; TCRdb's copy has only in-frame clones and lacks some. The table has some 2,500,000 clones, about 90% seen once. Study observations and caveats: At large depth, rarefaction still showed sorted-subset sequencing to be incomplete. Only a few donors were included, so the genetic and exposure-history diversity represented was limited.

The CDR3 has 13 amino acids. V was clipped by 2 bases and J by 1 base, with 8 bases between them. The germline gives CDR1 GTSNPN, CDR2 SVGIG (reference sequence). Sequencing was performed on naive CD4+ T cells from PBMCs. Subset noted: CD45RA+ positively selected. The V and J genes are TRBV30 and TRBJ1-1, with D hard to call. The TCR originated in a man aged 18 to 29 in good health. Some clones in this sample may be carry-over from other donors' samples. CDR3 nucleotide sequence: TGTGCCTGGAGTAAGGAAAGGAACACTGAAGCTTTCTTT. It yields the protein CAWSKERNTEAFF.